At least ten counts were recorded for the clone carrying this TCR beta chain. This record belongs to a study of regulatory T cells in long-lasting Graves disease. Construction of the TCR beta libraries employed iRepertoire HTBI primers in conjunction with Arm-PCR of CDR3 regions. One entry per CDR3 protein, called by TCRdb with MiXCR from the multiplex PCR reads. The data contain hundreds of thousands of distinct CDR3 sequences, around 17% of them seen just once; the ten biggest clones take up 30%. Time point denoted: newly diagnosed GD, antithyroid drugs for less than 3 months. Researchers made the TCR library from RNA that was extracted from PBMCs. There are 11 residues in the CDR3. V lost 5 bases and J lost 4, with 3 bases in between. Per germline, CDR1 KGHSH and CDR2 LQKENI. In addition, the sample was reused for a study of T cells in Graves' hyperthyroidism and ophthalmopathy.

The V and J genes are TRBV18 and TRBJ2-1, with no clear D. This TCR was recovered from a man aged 35-49 years with Graves disease. This specimen was peripheral blood mononuclear cells (PBMCs), taken at new diagnosis, from a patient treated with antithyroid drugs. In DNA form, the CDR3 reads TGTGCCAGCTCAACGTACAATGAGCAGTTCTTC. Translation: CASSTYNEQFF.